Below, 14 T cell receptor beta chains from the same sample are listed, as sequenced in a study of CD8 T cells in ankylosing spondylitis. General observations from the study: For ankylosing spondylitis blood, a TCR beta motif of 7 or 8 highly homologous variants appeared characteristic.

These TCRs are of unknown antigen specificity. TCRdb reprocessed the 5' RACE reads with MiXCR, giving one entry per CDR3 protein. Of 700,000 or so distinct CDR3 sequences in the sample, around a fifth were seen once. The sequenced material came from blood, either unsorted or a sorted T cell fraction (not recorded which). These TCRs come from a male donor with ankylosing spondylitis.

This clonotype was seen a handful of times. The chain uses TRBV20-1 and TRBJ2-7; tentatively, D is TRBD1 or TRBD2 (5 bases each). Germline CDR1 reads DFQATT; CDR2 reads SNEGSKA (reference sequence). The CDR3 is made up of 14 amino acids. Trimming cost V 4 bases and J 4 bases, with 17 bases left between them. This chain's CDR3 is CSATRGESLYEQYF. The CDR3 nucleotides are TGCAGTGCTACTAGGGGAGAGTCCCTATACGAGCAGTACTTC.

Many counts were recorded for this clonotype. This chain links TRBV20-1 with TRBJ1-6; maybe TRBD1 (5 bases). Germline V gene sequence: CDR1 DFQATT, CDR2 SNEGSKA (reference sequence). CDR3 length equals 15 residues. Deletions cut 3 bases from V and 0 bases from J, with 9 bases between. The CDR3: CSASWGSSYNSPLHF. The DNA of the CDR3 is TGCAGTGCTAGTTGGGGGAGCTCCTATAATTCACCCCTCCACTTT.

CDR3 in DNA: TGTGCCAGCGGACTAGCGGGGGTAGAGACCCAGTACTTC. This encodes CASGLAGVETQYF. This chain connects TRBV28 to TRBJ2-5; 13 bases match TRBD2. V lost 8 bases to trimming and J lost 4 bases; unmatched junction nucleotides: 1. The CDR3 has 13 amino acids. Germline V gives CDR1 MDHEN, CDR2 SYDVKM.

This clonotype was seen more than once but under ten times. The V call is TRBV12-3 or TRBV12-4, the J call TRBJ2-5; D possibly corresponds to TRBD1 (5 bases). The CDR3 has 13 residues. Deletions cut 3 bases from V and 5 bases from J, with 10 bases between. CDR3 residues: CASSFSSGETQYF. The DNA of the CDR3 is TGTGCCAGCAGTTTTAGTTCAGGGGAGACCCAGTACTTC.

This clonotype was recorded a few times. J is TRBJ2-2 and V is TRBV27; D gene uncertain. This CDR3 has 12 amino acids. The germline V and J ends were trimmed by 4 bases and 7 bases, with 7 bases remaining between them. CDR1 and CDR2 from the germline V gene are MNHEY and SMNVEV (reference sequence). CDR3 loop: CASSWTGGELFF. Here the CDR3 DNA reads TGTGCCAGCAGTTGGACGGGCGGGGAGCTGTTTTTT.

The gene calls are TRBV6-5 and TRBJ2-3, with 10 positions matching TRBD2. V lost 0 bases to trimming and J lost 6 bases; unmatched junction nucleotides: 9. The CDR3 contains 17 residues. Germline loops: CDR1 MNHEY, CDR2 SVGAGI. For the CDR3, the DNA is TGTGCCAGCAGTTACTCGAGGGCAGCGGGAGGGCCGGATACGCAGTATTTT. It codes for CASSYSRAAGGPDTQYF.

This clonotype appeared a few times. The chain's CDR3 is CASSFRNLAGGSYEQYF. In nucleotides, the CDR3 is TGTGCCAGCAGTTTCCGTAACCTAGCGGGGGGGTCCTACGAGCAGTACTTC. This sequence joins TRBV12-3 or TRBV12-4 and TRBJ2-7; TRBD2 matches at 12 bases. Unmatched junction bases numbered 7, after V lost 3 bases and J lost 1 base. The CDR3 runs to 17 residues.

This clonotype turned up a few times. J is TRBJ2-5 and V is TRBV7-8, with TRBD2 as a possible D gene (5 bases). Deletions cut 6 bases from V and 5 bases from J, with 13 bases between. The germline V gene encodes CDR1 SGHVS and CDR2 FQNEAQ. The CDR3 spans 13 residues. The CDR3, as DNA: TGTGCCAGCAGGCCTCCCTGGGAGGAGACCCAGTACTTC. Protein: CASRPPWEETQYF.

This clonotype was observed a handful of times. V is TRBV10-3 and J is TRBJ2-1; 9 nucleotides match TRBD1. The length of the CDR3 is 15 residues. The germline gives CDR1 ENHRY, CDR2 SYGVKD. The ends lost 4 bases at V and 7 bases at J; junction bases unmatched: 8. The CDR3 DNA reads TGTGCCATCAGTGGGGACAGGGAGTTCCCAAATGAGCAGTTCTTC. This translates into CAISGDREFPNEQFF.

The chain employs TRBV12-3 or TRBV12-4 and TRBJ1-1; no clear D gene. V was clipped by 5 bases and J by 1 base, with 11 bases between them. The CDR3 runs 14 residues. The CDR3 coding sequence is TGTGCCAGCAGTCCGGACGGGTGGAACACTGAAGCTTTCTTT. This gives the protein CASSPDGWNTEAFF.

This clonotype has just a few counts. The chain employs TRBV20-1 and TRBJ2-1; D possibly corresponds to TRBD2 (5 bases). Germline V gives CDR1 DFQATT, CDR2 SNEGSKA (reference sequence). Trimming took 3 bases from V and 11 from J, leaving 17 bases between them. The CDR3 has 13 amino acids. As DNA, the CDR3 is TGCAGTGCTAGTAGGAGGCTTCCCCCGCAGCAGTTCTTC. This codes for CSASRRLPPQQFF.

The sample holds a few counts of this clonotype. The chain is built from TRBV5-1 and TRBJ2-3, with 14 bases identical to TRBD2. The junction had 7 bases not matched to a gene; V was cut back by 4 bases and J by 6 bases. The germline gives CDR1 SGHRS, CDR2 YFSETQ. The CDR3 runs 16 residues. In nucleotides, the CDR3 is TGCGCCAGCAGCGCCGGACTAGCGGGAGGAAAGGATACGCAGTATTTT. As protein: CASSAGLAGGKDTQYF.

The chain uses TRBV30 and TRBJ1-5; a weak D match, TRBD1 (5 bases). From germline, CDR1 is GTSNPN and CDR2 SVGIG (reference sequence). Between the trimmed V and J ends, which lost 0 bases and 4 bases, there was a span of 13 bases. There are 15 residues in the CDR3. The CDR3 DNA reads TGTGCCTGGAGTGTACAGGACCTCCCAAATCAGCCCCAGCATTTT. Its protein is CAWSVQDLPNQPQHF.

This clonotype occurred many times. This rearrangement joins TRBV20-1 to TRBJ1-2, with D tentatively TRBD1 (5 bases). With 6 bases removed from V and 0 bases from J, the gap between germline ends came to 14 bases. CDR3 length: 14 residues. CDR1 DFQATT and CDR2 SNEGSKA come from the germline V gene (reference sequence). This CDR3 is CSAPGEGTNYGYTF. The CDR3 region has the DNA TGCAGTGCCCCAGGTGAGGGGACTAACTATGGCTACACCTTC.